This T cell receptor beta chain was recovered during a study of cytomegalovirus exposure and HLA in healthy donors. Study results and caveats: Per a prior analysis, the majority of TCR beta V segments were productive roughly 90% or roughly 30% of the time. Presence/absence analysis assumed near-uniform sequencing depth across donors. Relative to equally common others, HLA-associated TCR beta chains showed greater clonal expansion in a later analysis. In a later analysis, several top co-occurrence clusters appeared linked to parvovirus B19, influenza, CMV and Epstein-Barr virus.

V lost 4 bases, J lost 7 bases, and 5 bases stayed unmatched. Germline V gives CDR1 SGHNT, CDR2 YYREEE (reference sequence). The CDR3 is made up of 14 amino acids. As to this clone: As yet, its antigen is unknown.

It was with 60 Vbeta and 13 Jbeta primers that the PCR ran. Profiling relied on immunoSEQ multiplex PCR, and the TCRdb table lists in-frame clones only, not all of them. The repertoire holds some 160,000 clones, with roughly 80% as singletons. This TCR derives from a male donor in good health and CMV-seronegative. The chain couples TRBV5-4 to TRBJ1-2, with 12 positions matching TRBD1. The source material was PBMCs. The chain's CDR3 is CASSQPGQGAGYTF. In DNA, the CDR3 is TGTGCCAGCAGCCAACCGGGACAGGGGGCTGGCTACACCTTC.